The present T cell receptor beta chain was sequenced within a study of T-cell memory formation after mild COVID-19. Study overall: Largely donor-specific sequence clusters came from a couple of donors. Study conclusions and caveats: Day 15 to 85 contracting clones showed balanced CD4/CD8; day 15 to 37 expanders favored CD4+.

CDR1 is SEHNR and CDR2 is FQNEAQ in the germline V gene (reference sequence). V was pared by 0 bases and J by 7 bases, with 9 bases between. This CDR3 spans 13 amino acids. For this clonotype: Its antigen is undetermined.

A single record per CDR3 protein comes from TCRdb applying MiXCR to the 5' RACE reads. Of about 440,000 distinct CDR3 sequences listed, 20% are singletons. The receptor comes from an adult woman who had mild COVID-19 (a few samples of this study predate the infection). Cell type and time point are not known. Sequencing was performed on PBMCs or a T cell subset sorted from them (not recorded which). The rearrangement uses TRBV7-9 and TRBJ1-1, with TRBD1 as a possible D gene (6 bases). CDR3 DNA sequence: TGTGCCAGCAGCTTAGCTAGGACAGATGAAGCTTTCTTT. Translated: CASSLARTDEAFF.